One sample yielded the 5 T cell receptor beta chains listed below, sequenced in a study of shared clonotypes between healthy human individuals (dated by TCRdb to between 2020 and 2021). The library was prepared using the immunoSEQ multiplex PCR assay. Here the immuneACCESS table is served through TCRdb, limited to in-frame sequences with V and J called. Missing clones are a known gap in these copies; in checked studies unresolved V genes cover under half, and the rest lacks a known reason. Present in this sample are about 1.5 million clones, roughly 96% of which were seen just once. Roughly 1.2% of the sample goes to the ten largest clones. Sequencing was performed on naive CD4+ T cells sorted from blood. The cell subset or site label on this specimen signifies: CD45RA+ positively selected. The receptor set was obtained from a man aged 25 to 40 in good health.

J is TRBJ2-7 and V is TRBV5-4, with D maybe TRBD2 (5 bases). This CDR3 is built from 15 residues. Germline V CDR1 and CDR2: SGHNT, YYREEE (reference sequence). V gave up 0 bases and J gave up 3 bases, with 13 bases separating them. CDR3 region: CASSLGRGSVYEQYF. The CDR3 DNA follows: TGTGCCAGCAGCTTGGGTCGAGGGAGTGTCTACGAGCAGTACTTC.

The gene calls are TRBV7-9 and TRBJ1-4; no reliable D call. This CDR3 contains 16 residues. V gave up 1 base and J gave up 2 bases, with 11 bases separating them. Germline V gene sequence: CDR1 SEHNR, CDR2 FQNEAQ (reference sequence). CDR3 loop: CASSLGSLVTNEKLFF. The DNA of the CDR3 is TGTGCCAGCAGCTTAGGGTCTCTTGTGACTAATGAAAAACTGTTTTTT. Supplemented by reference TRBV7-9 and TRBJ1-4, the full variable domain reads DTGVSQNPRHKITKRGQNVTFRCDPISEHNRLYWYRQTLGQGPEFLTYFQNEAQLEKSRLLSDRFSAERPKGSFSTLEIQRTEQGDSAMYLCASSLGSLVTNEKLFFGSGTQLSVL.

The chain carries TRBV6-5 and TRBJ1-2; 8 bases map to TRBD1. The CDR3 contains 16 residues. Per the germline V gene, CDR1 is MNHEY and CDR2 is SVGAGI. The junction had 9 bases not matched to a gene; V was cut back by 2 bases and J by 4 bases. The CDR3 nucleotides read TGTGCCAGCAGTTACGGAGGGGTCAGGGGGCCCTATGGCTACACCTTC. Amino acids: CASSYGGVRGPYGYTF.

About this clone itself: Other DNA sequences within the sample encode an identical CDR3. The chain employs TRBV5-1 and TRBJ2-3; D possibly uses TRBD1 or TRBD2 (6 bases each). The V gene's germline CDR1 is SGHRS and CDR2 YFSETQ. The germline V and J ends were trimmed by 0 bases and 6 bases, with 11 bases remaining between them. The CDR3 spans 14 residues. CDR3 DNA sequence: TGCGCCAGCAGCTTGGCGGGGGCTCCGGATACGCAGTATTTT. This gives the protein CASSLAGAPDTQYF.

The chain links TRBV5-1 to TRBJ1-1; maybe TRBD1 (5 bases). Trimming shortened V by 0 bases and J by 6 bases, and 12 bases separated the two germline ends. Germline V lookup: CDR1 SGHRS, CDR2 YFSETQ. CDR3 length: 14 amino acids. The CDR3 sequence is CASSLDGGGAEAFF. CDR3 in DNA: TGCGCCAGCAGCTTGGATGGGGGAGGTGCTGAAGCTTTCTTT.